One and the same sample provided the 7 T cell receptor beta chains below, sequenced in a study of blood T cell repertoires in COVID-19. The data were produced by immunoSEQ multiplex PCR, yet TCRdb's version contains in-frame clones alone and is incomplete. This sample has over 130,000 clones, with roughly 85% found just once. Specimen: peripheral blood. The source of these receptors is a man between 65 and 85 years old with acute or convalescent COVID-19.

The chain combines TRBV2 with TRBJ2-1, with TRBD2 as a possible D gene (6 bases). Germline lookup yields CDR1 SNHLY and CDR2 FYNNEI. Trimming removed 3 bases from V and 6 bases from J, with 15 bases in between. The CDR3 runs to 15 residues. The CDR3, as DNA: TGTGCCAGCAGTGACGCGACGGGAGCATTCAATGAGCAGTTCTTC. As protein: CASSDATGAFNEQFF.

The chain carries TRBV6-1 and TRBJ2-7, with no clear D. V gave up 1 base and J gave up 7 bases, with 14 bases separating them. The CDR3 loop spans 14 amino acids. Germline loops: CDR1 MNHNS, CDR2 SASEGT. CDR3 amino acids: CASSEVMARWEQYF. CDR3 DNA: TGTGCCAGCAGTGAAGTAATGGCTAGGTGGGAGCAGTACTTC.

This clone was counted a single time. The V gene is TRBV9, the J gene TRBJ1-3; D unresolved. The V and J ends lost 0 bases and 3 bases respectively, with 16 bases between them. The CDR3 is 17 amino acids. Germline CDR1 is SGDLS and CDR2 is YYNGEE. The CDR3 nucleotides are TGTGCCAGCAGCGTAGATTCGGGAGGGCAGGATGGAAACACCATATATTTT. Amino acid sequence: CASSVDSGGQDGNTIYF.

CDR3 in amino acids: CASSVNRGKNTEAFF. In DNA form, the CDR3 reads TGTGCCAGTAGTGTCAACAGGGGGAAGAACACTGAAGCTTTCTTT. The genes are TRBV19 and TRBJ1-1; the match to TRBD1 covers 8 bases. The CDR3 spans 15 residues. CDR1 and CDR2 from the germline V gene are LNHDA and SQIVND (reference sequence). J gave up 1 base and V 5 bases, and 6 bases lay outside the gene matches.

CDR3 amino acids: CASSLVGGRNEQYF. Written as DNA, the CDR3 is TGTGCCAGCAGCTTGGTTGGGGGCAGGAACGAGCAGTACTTC. The genes are TRBV5-6 and TRBJ2-7, with D possibly TRBD1 on 6 matching bases. Germline V gene sequence: CDR1 SGHDT, CDR2 YYEEEE. This CDR3 has 14 residues. Trimming pared 0 bases from V and 5 bases from J, leaving 12 bases between.

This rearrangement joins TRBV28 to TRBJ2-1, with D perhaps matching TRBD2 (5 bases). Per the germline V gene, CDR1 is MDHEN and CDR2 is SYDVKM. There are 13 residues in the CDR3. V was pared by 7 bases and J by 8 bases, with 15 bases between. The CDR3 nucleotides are TGTGCCAGCAACTATCAAGGGAGAGATGAGCAGTTCTTC. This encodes CASNYQGRDEQFF.

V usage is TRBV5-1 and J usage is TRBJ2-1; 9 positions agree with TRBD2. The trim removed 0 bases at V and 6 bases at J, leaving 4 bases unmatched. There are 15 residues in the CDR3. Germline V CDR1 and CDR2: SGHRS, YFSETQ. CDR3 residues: CASSLGVAGVNEQFF. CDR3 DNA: TGCGCCAGCAGCTTGGGGGTAGCGGGAGTCAATGAGCAGTTCTTC.